The 12 T cell receptor beta chains given below trace back to one sample, sequenced in a study of blood T cell repertoires in COVID-19. Clones were read by immunoSEQ multiplex PCR, and TCRdb kept only the in-frame ones, dropping some. The table lists some 230,000 clones, about 83% of them singletons. The source material was peripheral blood. The receptors originated from a woman between 45 and 65 years old with acute or convalescent COVID-19.

This rearrangement joins TRBV9 to TRBJ2-2, with D possibly TRBD1 on 6 matching bases. Trimming shortened V by 0 bases and J by 2 bases, and 11 bases separated the two germline ends. This CDR3 has 16 amino acids. CDR1 and CDR2 from the germline V gene are SGDLS and YYNGEE. DNA of the CDR3: TGTGCCAGCAGCGTAGACGTCAGGGGAAACACCGGGGAGCTGTTTTTT. Translating it yields CASSVDVRGNTGELFF.

V is TRBV9 and J is TRBJ1-2, with 10 bases aligning to TRBD1. Germline CDR1 reads SGDLS; CDR2 reads YYNGEE. The CDR3 runs to 18 residues. J gave up 4 bases and V 3 bases, and 15 bases lay outside the gene matches. The CDR3 bases are TGTGCCAGCAGCGCTGACCGGGACAGGGGCTCGGGTGGCTATGGCTACACCTTC. It encodes CASSADRDRGSGGYGYTF.

This chain connects TRBV11-2 to TRBJ2-5; 7 nucleotides agree with TRBD1. CDR1 is SGHAT and CDR2 is FQNNGV in the germline V gene. The CDR3 runs to 16 residues. V dropped 5 bases and J dropped 4; count of bases not matched to a gene: 13. The CDR3 is CASSPGKGAIRETQYF. In DNA form, the CDR3 reads TGTGCCAGCAGCCCCGGAAAGGGGGCGATTAGAGAGACCCAGTACTTC.

The J gene is TRBJ2-7, the V gene TRBV7-2; D perhaps matches TRBD2 (6 bases). CDR3 length equals 16 residues. The germline V gene has CDR1 SGHTA and CDR2 FQGNSA. Trimming pared 2 bases from V and 6 bases from J, leaving 20 bases between. CDR3 nucleotides: TGTGCCAGCAGCTTACAACCGGGACTCCAAACGGGCGAGCAGTACTTC. It is translated as CASSLQPGLQTGEQYF.

The chain recombines TRBV19 with TRBJ1-6; D perhaps matches TRBD1 (5 bases). Trimming removed 4 bases at V and 8 bases at J, with 15 bases between. The CDR3 spans 15 residues. Germline V gene sequence: CDR1 LNHDA, CDR2 SQIVND (reference sequence). The CDR3 loop is CASSRRQSGDSPLHF. The CDR3 DNA sequence: TGTGCCAGTAGTAGGCGACAGTCAGGAGATTCACCCCTCCACTTT.

This rearrangement joins TRBV3-1 (or the pseudogene TRBV3-2) to TRBJ1-2; D remains ambiguous. Germline-derived CDR1 and CDR2 are LGHDT and YNNKEL (reference sequence). The CDR3 runs to 11 residues. V lost 9 bases and J lost 1, with 6 bases in between. CDR3: CASSFNYGYTF. The CDR3 DNA is TGTGCCAGTTCCTTTAACTATGGCTACACCTTC.

The chain uses TRBV19 and TRBJ2-5; 9 nucleotides line up with TRBD1. Germline CDR1 is LNHDA and CDR2 is SQIVND (reference sequence). The CDR3 consists of 13 residues. The V and J ends lost 4 bases and 3 bases, in that order; junction bases with no gene match: 0. The CDR3: CASSRTGEETQYF. The CDR3 nucleotides are TGTGCCAGTAGTAGGACAGGGGAAGAGACCCAGTACTTC.

The chain combines TRBV6-5 with TRBJ1-2, with 9 bases lining up with TRBD1. Looked up from germline, CDR1 is MNHEY and CDR2 is SVGAGI. The junction had 11 bases not matched to a gene; V was cut back by 5 bases and J by 10 bases. This CDR3 contains 14 residues. CDR3 protein: CASSRRGTGNTYTF. CDR3 in DNA: TGTGCCAGCAGTAGACGAGGGACAGGGAATACCTACACCTTC.

The CDR3 sequence: CASSIRRGGLYEQFF. The CDR3 DNA is TGTGCCAGTAGTATCCGGCGGGGGGGCCTCTATGAGCAGTTCTTC. The chain employs TRBV19 and TRBJ2-1; TRBD2 agrees at 9 bases. The CDR3 length is 15 residues. The germline gives CDR1 LNHDA, CDR2 SQIVND (reference sequence). The junction had 8 bases not matched to a gene; V was cut back by 3 bases and J by 8 bases.

There are a few counts of this clone. The chain links TRBV18 to TRBJ1-2, with 8 bases matching TRBD1. Germline lookup yields CDR1 KGHSH and CDR2 LQKENI. Trimming cost V 3 bases and J 4 bases; bases outside gene matches: 1. This CDR3 is built from 13 residues. The DNA of the CDR3 is TGTGCCAGCTCACCCGACAGGGGCTATGGCTACACCTTC. Protein sequence: CASSPDRGYGYTF.

The J gene is TRBJ2-1, the V gene TRBV19, with 7 positions matching TRBD1. Germline assignment: CDR1 LNHDA and CDR2 SQIVND (reference sequence). The V segment lost 3 bases and the J segment 4 bases; nucleotides outside the gene matches: 9. CDR3 length: 16 residues. In DNA form, the CDR3 reads TGTGCCAGTAGTATTGAGGGGGCTAGCAGTTACAATGAGCAGTTCTTC. As protein: CASSIEGASSYNEQFF.

The sample holds a few counts of this clone. J is TRBJ2-7 and V is TRBV6-5; 7 nucleotides match TRBD1. CDR3 length equals 13 residues. Germline trimming cut 11 bases from V and 6 bases from J; bases unmatched to any gene: 13. Per germline, CDR1 MNHEY and CDR2 SVGAGI. The CDR3 spells CAGQRQGSGEQYF. In nucleotides, the CDR3 is TGTGCCGGACAACGACAGGGTTCAGGCGAGCAGTACTTC.